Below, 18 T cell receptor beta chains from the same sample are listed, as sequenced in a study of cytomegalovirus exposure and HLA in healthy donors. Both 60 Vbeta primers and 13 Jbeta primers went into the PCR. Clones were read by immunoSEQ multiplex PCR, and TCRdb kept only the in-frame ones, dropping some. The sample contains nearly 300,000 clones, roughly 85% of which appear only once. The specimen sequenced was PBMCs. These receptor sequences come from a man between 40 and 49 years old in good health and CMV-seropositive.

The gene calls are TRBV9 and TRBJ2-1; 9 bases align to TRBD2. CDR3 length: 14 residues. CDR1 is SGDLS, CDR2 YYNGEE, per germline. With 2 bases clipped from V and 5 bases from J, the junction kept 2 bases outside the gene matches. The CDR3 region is CASSVSGRHNEQFF. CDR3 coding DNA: TGTGCCAGCAGCGTTAGCGGGAGACACAATGAGCAGTTCTTC.

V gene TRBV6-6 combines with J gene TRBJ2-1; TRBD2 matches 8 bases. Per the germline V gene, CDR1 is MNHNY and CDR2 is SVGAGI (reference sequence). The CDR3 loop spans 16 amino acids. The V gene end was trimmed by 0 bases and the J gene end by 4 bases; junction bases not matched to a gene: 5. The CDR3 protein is CASSYSDREGYNEQFF. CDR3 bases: TGTGCCAGCAGTTACTCGGACCGGGAGGGTTACAATGAGCAGTTCTTC.

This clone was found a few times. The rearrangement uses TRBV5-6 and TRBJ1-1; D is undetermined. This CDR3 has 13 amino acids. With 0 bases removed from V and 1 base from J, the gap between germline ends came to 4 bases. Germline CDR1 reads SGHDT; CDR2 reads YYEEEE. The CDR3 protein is CASSLGRNTEAFF. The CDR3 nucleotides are TGTGCCAGCAGCTTGGGCAGGAACACTGAAGCTTTCTTT.

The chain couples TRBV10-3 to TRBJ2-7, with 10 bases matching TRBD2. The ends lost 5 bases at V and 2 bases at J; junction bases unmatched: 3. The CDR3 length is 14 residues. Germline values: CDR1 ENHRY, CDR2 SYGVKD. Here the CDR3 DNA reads TGTGCCATCAGTTCTAGCGGGAGAACCTACGAGCAGTACTTC. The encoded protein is CAISSSGRTYEQYF.

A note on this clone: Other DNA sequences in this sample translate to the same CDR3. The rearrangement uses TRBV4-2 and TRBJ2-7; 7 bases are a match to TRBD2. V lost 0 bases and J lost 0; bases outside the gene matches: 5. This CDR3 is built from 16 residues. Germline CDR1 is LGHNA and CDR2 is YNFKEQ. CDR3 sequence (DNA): TGTGCCAGCAGCCAAGAACCTAGCGGCTCCTCCTACGAGCAGTACTTC. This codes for CASSQEPSGSSYEQYF.

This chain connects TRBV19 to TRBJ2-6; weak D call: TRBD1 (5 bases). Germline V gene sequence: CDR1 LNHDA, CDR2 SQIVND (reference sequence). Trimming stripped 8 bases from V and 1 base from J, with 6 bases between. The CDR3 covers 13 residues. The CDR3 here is CASRTSGANVLTF. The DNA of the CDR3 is TGTGCCAGTCGGACATCTGGGGCCAACGTCCTGACTTTC.

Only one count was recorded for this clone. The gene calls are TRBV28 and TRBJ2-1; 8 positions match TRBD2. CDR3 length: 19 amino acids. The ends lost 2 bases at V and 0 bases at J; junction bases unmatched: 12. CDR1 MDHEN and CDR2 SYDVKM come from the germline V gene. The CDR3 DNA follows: TGTGCCAGCAGTTTAACGGGACTAGGGATGAGGGGCTCCTACAATGAGCAGTTCTTC. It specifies CASSLTGLGMRGSYNEQFF.

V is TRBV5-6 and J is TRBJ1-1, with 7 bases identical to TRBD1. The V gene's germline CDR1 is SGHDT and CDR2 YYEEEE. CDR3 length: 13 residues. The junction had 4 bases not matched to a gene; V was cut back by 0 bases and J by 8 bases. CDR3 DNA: TGTGCCAGCAGCTTGGAAGGGGGCCTAGAAGCTTTCTTT. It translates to CASSLEGGLEAFF. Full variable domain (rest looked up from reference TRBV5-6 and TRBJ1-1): DAGVTQSPTHLIKTRGQQVTLRCSPKSGHDTVSWYQQALGQGPQFIFQYYEEEERQRGNFPDRFSGHQFPNYSSELNVNALLLGDSALYLCASSLEGGLEAFFGQGTRLTVV.

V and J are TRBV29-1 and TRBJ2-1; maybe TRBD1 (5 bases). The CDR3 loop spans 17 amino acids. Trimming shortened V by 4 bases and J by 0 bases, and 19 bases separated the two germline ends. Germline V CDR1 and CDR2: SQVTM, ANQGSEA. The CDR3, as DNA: TGCAGCGTTGGGGGATGGGGCCAGGGAACCTCCTACAATGAGCAGTTCTTC. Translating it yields CSVGGWGQGTSYNEQFF.

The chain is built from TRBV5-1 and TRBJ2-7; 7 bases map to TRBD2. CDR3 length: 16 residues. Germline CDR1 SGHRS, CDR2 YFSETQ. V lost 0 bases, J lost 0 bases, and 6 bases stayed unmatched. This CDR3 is CASSLVAGASSYEQYF. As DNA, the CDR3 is TGCGCCAGCAGCTTGGTGGCGGGAGCGAGCTCCTACGAGCAGTACTTC.

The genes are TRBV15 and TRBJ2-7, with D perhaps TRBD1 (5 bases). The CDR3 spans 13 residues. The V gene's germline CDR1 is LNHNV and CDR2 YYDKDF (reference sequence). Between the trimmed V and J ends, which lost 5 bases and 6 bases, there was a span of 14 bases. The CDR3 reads CATSPIRGGEQYF. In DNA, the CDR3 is TGTGCCACCAGCCCTATTAGGGGCGGCGAGCAGTACTTC.

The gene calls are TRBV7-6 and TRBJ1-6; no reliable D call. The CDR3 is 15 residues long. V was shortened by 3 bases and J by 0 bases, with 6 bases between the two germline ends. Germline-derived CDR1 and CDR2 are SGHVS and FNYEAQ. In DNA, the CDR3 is TGTGCCAGCAGCTTGGGGAGCTCCTATAATTCACCCCTCCACTTT. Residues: CASSLGSSYNSPLHF.

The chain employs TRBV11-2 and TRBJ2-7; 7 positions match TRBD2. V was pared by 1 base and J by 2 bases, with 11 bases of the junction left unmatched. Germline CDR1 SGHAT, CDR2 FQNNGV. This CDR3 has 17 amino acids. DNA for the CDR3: TGTGCCAGCAGCTTAGTCACCCGGGGGGAGGTTGCCTACGAGCAGTACTTC. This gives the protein CASSLVTRGEVAYEQYF.

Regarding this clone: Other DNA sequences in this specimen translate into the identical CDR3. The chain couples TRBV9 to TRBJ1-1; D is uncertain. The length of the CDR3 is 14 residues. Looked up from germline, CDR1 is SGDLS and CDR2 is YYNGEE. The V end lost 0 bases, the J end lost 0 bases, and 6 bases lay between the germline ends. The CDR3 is CASSVGGMNTEAFF. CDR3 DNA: TGTGCCAGCAGCGTAGGCGGCATGAACACTGAAGCTTTCTTT.

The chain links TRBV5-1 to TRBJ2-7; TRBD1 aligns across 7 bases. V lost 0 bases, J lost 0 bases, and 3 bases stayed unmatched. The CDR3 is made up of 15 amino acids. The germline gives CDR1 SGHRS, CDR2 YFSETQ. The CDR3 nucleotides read TGCGCCAGCAGCTTGGGTCGGGACAGCTCCTACGAGCAGTACTTC. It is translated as CASSLGRDSSYEQYF.

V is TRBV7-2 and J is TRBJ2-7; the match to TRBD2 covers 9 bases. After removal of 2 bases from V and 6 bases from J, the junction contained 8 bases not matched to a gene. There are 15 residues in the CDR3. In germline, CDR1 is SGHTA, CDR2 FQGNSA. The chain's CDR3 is CASSLRLAGNREQYF. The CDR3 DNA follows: TGTGCCAGCAGCTTACGCCTAGCGGGAAACCGCGAGCAGTACTTC.

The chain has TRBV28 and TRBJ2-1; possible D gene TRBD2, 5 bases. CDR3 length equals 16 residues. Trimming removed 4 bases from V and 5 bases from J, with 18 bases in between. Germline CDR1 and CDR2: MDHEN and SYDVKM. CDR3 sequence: CASSSPRSGPNNEQFF. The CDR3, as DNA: TGTGCCAGCAGTTCGCCACGGAGCGGACCGAACAATGAGCAGTTCTTC.

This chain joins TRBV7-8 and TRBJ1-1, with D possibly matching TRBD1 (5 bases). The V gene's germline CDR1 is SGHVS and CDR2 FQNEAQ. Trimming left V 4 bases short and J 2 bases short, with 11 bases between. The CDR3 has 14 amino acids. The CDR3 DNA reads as TGTGCCAGCAGCTGGGCGGGGGTCAACACTGAAGCTTTCTTT. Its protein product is CASSWAGVNTEAFF.